Listed below are T cell receptor beta chains from one sample, sequenced in a study of glioma-infiltrating T cells after dendritic cell vaccination. Some clones are missing from TCRdb's copy, which holds only in-frame ones; the method was immunoSEQ multiplex PCR. The top ten clones hold under 8% of a sample with approximately 67,000 clones, approximately 80% of them seen once. Sequencing used blood, obtained before dendritic cell vaccination. The receptors come from a human donor with glioblastoma. Both conserved end residues are part of each CDR3. D genes are given only for firm matches. Expanded clones get a size class; other rows say once, few or many, or leave the size out.

v_call: TRBV14
clone_size: .
d_call: .
j_call: TRBJ1-4
cdr3_aa: CASSLSTSSRGEKLFF
cdr3_nt: TGTGCCAGCAGCCTTTCGACCAGCAGCAGAGGTGAAAAACTGTTTTTT

v_call: TRBV7-6
clone_size: .
d_call: TRBD2
j_call: TRBJ2-5
cdr3_aa: CASSSSGGEETQYF
cdr3_nt: TGTGCCAGCAGCTCTAGCGGGGGGGAAGAGACCCAGTACTTC

v_call: TRBV6-1
clone_size: .
d_call: .
j_call: TRBJ2-7
cdr3_aa: CASSEAKEIGQGSLFYEQYF
cdr3_nt: TGTGCCAGCAGTGAAGCGAAGGAAATCGGGCAGGGATCCTTGTTCTACGAGCAGTACTTC

v_call: TRBV19
clone_size: .
d_call: .
j_call: TRBJ1-5
cdr3_aa: CASRFPSGDGQPQHF
cdr3_nt: TGTGCCAGTAGATTCCCGTCAGGGGACGGTCAGCCCCAGCATTTT

v_call: TRBV14
clone_size: .
d_call: .
j_call: TRBJ1-6
cdr3_aa: CASTAGRNSPLHF
cdr3_nt: TGTGCCAGCACCGCAGGGAGGAATTCACCCCTCCACTTT

v_call: TRBV11-3
clone_size: .
d_call: TRBD1
j_call: TRBJ1-5
cdr3_aa: CASSTRQGEGNQPQHF
cdr3_nt: TGTGCCAGCAGCACTCGCCAGGGGGAGGGCAATCAGCCCCAGCATTTT

v_call: TRBV9
clone_size: once
d_call: TRBD1
j_call: TRBJ1-6
cdr3_aa: CASNLQGDRNNSPLHF
cdr3_nt: TGTGCCAGCAACCTACAGGGGGATAGAAATAATTCACCCCTCCACTTT

v_call: TRBV30
clone_size: .
d_call: .
j_call: TRBJ1-2
cdr3_aa: CAWRGRGTNYGYTF
cdr3_nt: TGTGCCTGGAGGGGCAGGGGCACTAACTATGGCTACACCTTC

v_call: TRBV7-2
clone_size: .
d_call: .
j_call: TRBJ2-5
cdr3_aa: CASSFGIPGETQYF
cdr3_nt: TGTGCCAGCAGCTTCGGGATACCCGGGGAGACCCAGTACTTC

v_call: TRBV20-1
clone_size: .
d_call: TRBD1
j_call: TRBJ1-4
cdr3_aa: CSARQGQRLFF
cdr3_nt: TGCAGTGCTAGACAGGGACAGAGGCTGTTTTTT

v_call: TRBV6-5
clone_size: .
d_call: .
j_call: TRBJ1-4
cdr3_aa: CASSYYAGNNEKLFF
cdr3_nt: TGTGCCAGCAGTTATTATGCGGGAAATAATGAAAAACTGTTTTTT

v_call: TRBV7-9
clone_size: .
d_call: .
j_call: TRBJ1-5
cdr3_aa: CASSLGGLHQPQHF
cdr3_nt: TGTGCCAGCAGCTTGGGGGGATTGCATCAGCCCCAGCATTTT

v_call: TRBV2
clone_size: .
d_call: TRBD2
j_call: TRBJ2-3
cdr3_aa: CASSGGGSTDTQYF
cdr3_nt: TGTGCCAGCAGTGGGGGGGGGAGCACAGATACGCAGTATTTT

v_call: TRBV9
clone_size: .
d_call: TRBD2
j_call: TRBJ2-3
cdr3_aa: CASSVGASGSPDTQYF
cdr3_nt: TGTGCCAGCAGCGTAGGAGCTAGCGGGTCCCCAGATACGCAGTATTTT

v_call: TRBV30
clone_size: .
d_call: .
j_call: TRBJ1-6
cdr3_aa: CAWSGRVAYNSPLHF
cdr3_nt: TGTGCCTGGAGTGGACGGGTTGCCTATAATTCACCCCTCCACTTT

v_call: TRBV6-4
clone_size: .
d_call: .
j_call: TRBJ1-2
cdr3_aa: CASDSTYGYTF
cdr3_nt: TGTGCCAGCGACAGTACCTATGGCTACACCTTC

v_call: TRBV29-1
clone_size: once
d_call: .
j_call: TRBJ1-3
cdr3_aa: CSVEESGNTIYF
cdr3_nt: TGCAGCGTTGAGGAGTCTGGAAACACCATATATTTT

v_call: TRBV19
clone_size: .
d_call: .
j_call: TRBJ1-4
cdr3_aa: CASSRARTTNEKLFF
cdr3_nt: TGTGCCAGTAGTAGGGCGCGCACGACTAATGAAAAACTGTTTTTT

v_call: TRBV5-1
clone_size: .
d_call: .
j_call: TRBJ2-3
cdr3_aa: CASSAWTPLSTDTQYF
cdr3_nt: TGCGCCAGCAGCGCCTGGACACCCCTAAGCACAGATACGCAGTATTTT

v_call: TRBV7-9
clone_size: .
d_call: .
j_call: TRBJ1-1
cdr3_aa: CASGAMNTEAFF
cdr3_nt: TGTGCCAGCGGGGCCATGAACACTGAAGCTTTCTTT

v_call: TRBV12-5
clone_size: .
d_call: .
j_call: TRBJ1-1
cdr3_aa: CASGLVLGRGNTEAFF
cdr3_nt: TGTGCTAGTGGTTTGGTCTTGGGCAGGGGGAACACTGAAGCTTTCTTT

v_call: TRBV5-4
clone_size: .
d_call: TRBD2
j_call: TRBJ2-2
cdr3_aa: CASSLGLADNTGELFF
cdr3_nt: TGTGCCAGCAGCTTGGGGCTAGCGGATAACACCGGGGAGCTGTTTTTT

v_call: TRBV7-8
clone_size: .
d_call: .
j_call: TRBJ2-7
cdr3_aa: CASSLDYDEQYF
cdr3_nt: TGTGCCAGCAGCTTAGATTATGACGAGCAGTACTTC

v_call: TRBV15
clone_size: .
d_call: .
j_call: TRBJ2-6
cdr3_aa: CATSRGTYSGANVLTF
cdr3_nt: TGTGCCACCAGCAGAGGGACTTACTCTGGGGCCAACGTCCTGACTTTC

v_call: TRBV7-9
clone_size: .
d_call: .
j_call: TRBJ1-2
cdr3_aa: CASSPSGVRYGYTF
cdr3_nt: TGTGCCAGCAGTCCGAGCGGGGTTCGCTATGGCTACACCTTC

v_call: TRBV7-2
clone_size: .
d_call: TRBD1
j_call: TRBJ1-2
cdr3_aa: CASSPGQGANGYTF
cdr3_nt: TGTGCCAGCAGCCCAGGACAGGGGGCGAATGGCTACACCTTC

v_call: TRBV19
clone_size: .
d_call: TRBD1
j_call: TRBJ1-2
cdr3_aa: CASSVQTGGIDYGYTF
cdr3_nt: TGTGCCAGTAGTGTACAGACAGGGGGGATCGACTATGGCTACACCTTC

v_call: TRBV14
clone_size: .
d_call: .
j_call: TRBJ2-3
cdr3_aa: CASSLTASTYTDTQYF
cdr3_nt: TGTGCCAGCAGCCTGACAGCCTCTACTTACACAGATACGCAGTATTTT

v_call: TRBV20-1
clone_size: .
d_call: .
j_call: TRBJ1-2
cdr3_aa: CSARDRDWSTF
cdr3_nt: TGCAGTGCTAGAGATCGGGACTGGAGCACCTTC

v_call: TRBV30
clone_size: few
d_call: .
j_call: TRBJ1-3
cdr3_aa: CAWRAQGSGNTIYF
cdr3_nt: TGTGCCTGGAGAGCACAGGGCTCTGGAAACACCATATATTTT

v_call: TRBV2
clone_size: .
d_call: TRBD2
j_call: TRBJ2-7
cdr3_aa: CASSDAGGTDEQYF
cdr3_nt: TGTGCCAGCAGTGATGCGGGGGGGACCGACGAGCAGTACTTC

v_call: TRBV11-3
clone_size: .
d_call: .
j_call: TRBJ2-1
cdr3_aa: CASSFNSYNEQFF
cdr3_nt: TGTGCCAGCAGCTTCAACTCCTACAATGAGCAGTTCTTC

v_call: TRBV5-6
clone_size: .
d_call: .
j_call: TRBJ2-7
cdr3_aa: CASSFRAGTRSYEQYF
cdr3_nt: TGTGCCAGCAGCTTTCGCGCGGGGACCCGCTCCTACGAGCAGTACTTC

v_call: TRBV7-8
clone_size: .
d_call: .
j_call: TRBJ2-2
cdr3_aa: CASSFVQTNTGELFF
cdr3_nt: TGTGCCAGCAGCTTCGTACAGACGAACACCGGGGAGCTGTTTTTT